The rows below give T cell receptor beta chains drawn from one sample of a study of blood T cell repertoires in COVID-19. Sequencing was performed with immunoSEQ multiplex PCR; in TCRdb, only in-frame clones are kept and a portion is missing. The table includes 84,000 or so clones, 83% detected once. Material for sequencing was peripheral blood. The receptors here all came from a woman over 75 with acute or convalescent COVID-19. CDR3s include the opening cysteine and the closing phenylalanine or tryptophan. The order of the fields is D gene, clone size, V gene, J gene, CDR3 protein, CDR3 DNA. A D gene is named only where the DNA matches it firmly. The size entry is marked missing in some rows and otherwise reads once, few, many or a size class.

NA	NA	TRBV7-2	TRBJ1-4	CASSLGQVSEKLFF	TGTGCCAGCAGCTTGGGGCAGGTTAGCGAAAAACTGTTTTTT
TRBD1	few	TRBV5-1	TRBJ2-2	CASSLGTGVTGELFF	TGCGCCAGCAGCCTGGGGACAGGGGTCACCGGGGAGCTGTTTTTT
TRBD1	NA	TRBV2	TRBJ2-2	CASSGQGAEYGELFF	TGTGCCAGCAGTGGACAGGGGGCGGAATACGGGGAGCTGTTTTTT
NA	once	TRBV7-2	TRBJ2-5	CASSLAGGGETQYF	TGTGCCAGCAGCTTAGCGGGGGGTGGGGAGACCCAGTACTTC
TRBD1	once	TRBV3-1/TRBV3-2	TRBJ2-5	CASSHPTGVETQYF	TGTGCCAGCAGCCACCCGACAGGGGTTGAGACCCAGTACTTC
NA	NA	TRBV23-1	TRBJ2-4	CASSQFEQQAKNIQYF	TGCGCCAGCAGTCAATTCGAACAACAAGCCAAAAACATTCAGTACTTC
NA	NA	TRBV5-1	TRBJ2-7	CASSLDPSSYEQYF	TGCGCCAGCAGCTTGGATCCTAGTAGCTACGAGCAGTACTTC
NA	NA	TRBV11-3	TRBJ2-7	CASSSKGDPYEQYF	TGTGCCAGCAGCTCAAAGGGGGACCCCTACGAGCAGTACTTC
NA	NA	TRBV3-1/TRBV3-2	TRBJ2-7	CASSPSPATGEQYF	TGTGCCAGCAGCCCATCCCCCGCGACGGGCGAGCAGTACTTC
NA	NA	TRBV11-2	TRBJ2-5	CASSPPFAGETQYF	TGTGCCAGCAGCCCTCCCTTTGCGGGAGAGACCCAGTACTTC
TRBD1	NA	TRBV18	TRBJ2-3	CASSPGQGEYTQYF	TGTGCCAGCTCGCCGGGACAGGGCGAGTATACGCAGTATTTT
TRBD1	few	TRBV27	TRBJ1-6	CATSTGFSSPLHF	TGTGCCACCTCGACAGGGTTTAGTTCACCCCTCCACTTT
NA	NA	TRBV11-2	TRBJ2-3	CASSLGGTQYF	TGTGCCAGCAGTTTGGGAGGTACGCAGTATTTT
NA	NA	TRBV18	TRBJ2-7	CASSRVGGESYEQYF	TGTGCCAGCTCACGAGTCGGCGGCGAGTCCTACGAGCAGTACTTC
TRBD1	few	TRBV6-2/TRBV6-3	TRBJ2-1	CASSYPGTGNYNEQFF	TGTGCCAGCAGTTACCCCGGGACAGGGAACTACAATGAGCAGTTCTTC
TRBD2	NA	TRBV27	TRBJ2-3	CASSRTSGRVDTQYF	TGTGCCAGCAGCAGGACTAGCGGGAGAGTAGATACGCAGTATTTT
TRBD1	NA	TRBV18	TRBJ2-7	CASSSTGTAYEQYF	TGTGCCAGCTCATCAACCGGGACAGCCTACGAGCAGTACTTC
TRBD1	NA	TRBV15	TRBJ1-6	CATSRDRNRGYSPLHF	TGTGCCACCAGCAGAGATAGGAACAGGGGGTATTCACCCCTCCACTTT
NA	NA	TRBV5-8	TRBJ2-5	CASSFNSRGETQYF	TGTGCCAGCAGCTTTAATAGTAGGGGCGAGACCCAGTACTTC
TRBD2	NA	TRBV5-1	TRBJ2-5	CASSARTGGETQYF	TGCGCCAGCAGCGCCCGGACGGGAGGGGAGACCCAGTACTTC
TRBD2	NA	TRBV5-8	TRBJ2-2	CASSPGLARSAGELFF	TGTGCCAGCAGCCCGGGACTAGCGAGATCCGCCGGGGAGCTGTTTTTT
NA	NA	TRBV5-4	TRBJ2-1	CASSPKGGGYNEQFF	TGTGCCAGCAGCCCCAAAGGAGGTGGGTACAATGAGCAGTTCTTC